The 14 T cell receptor beta chains listed next were all sequenced from one sample in a study of tumor and adjacent non-tumor tissue in lung cancer (dated by TCRdb to 2017 to 2018). Receptors were amplified or captured by multiplex PCR. The sample was run on an Illumina HiSeq 2500. Following protocols modified from ARM-PCR, the researchers constructed TCRbeta libraries through three rounds of nested PCR with primers (Table S4). TCRdb reworked the public reads: Q25 trimming with fastp, MiXCR clone assembly, productive beta chains retained. All rows with the same CDR3 protein become a single entry with the most common DNA and genes. Present in this sample are 75,000 to 90,000 distinct CDR3 sequences, about 77% of which were seen just once. Just over 20% of the sample lies in the top ten. RNA was isolated from bulk, unsorted tissue, and RNA quality was assessed with a NanoDrop ND-1000 and an Agilent 2100. Distant non-tumor tissue taken more than 3 cm from the tumor edge was used as the normal lung sample.

Sequenced material: distant non-tumor lung tissue. These receptors all stem from a woman in her forties or fifties with non-small cell lung cancer.

With regard to this clonotype: A read error may produce the germline difference seen at one junction end. The chain employs TRBV6-6 and TRBJ1-2; D uncertain. CDR3 length: 13 amino acids. Germline V gene data show CDR1 as MNHNY and CDR2 as SVGAGI (reference sequence). The CDR3 sequence: CTSSYAGKDGYTF. The CDR3 coding sequence is TGTACCAGCAGTTACGCAGGCAAGGATGGCTACACCTTC.

This clonotype was recorded at least ten times. This chain links TRBV20-1 with TRBJ2-3; D is unresolved. Germline CDR1 and CDR2: DFQATT and SNEGSKA (reference sequence). V lost 5 bases and J 2 bases, leaving 8 bases between the germline ends. CDR3 length: 12 residues. The CDR3 reads CSARYLTDTQYF. CDR3 sequence (DNA): TGCAGTGCTCGTTACCTCACAGATACGCAGTATTTT.

The rearrangement uses TRBV6-5 and TRBJ1-1; 7 bases match TRBD1. In germline, CDR1 is MNHEY, CDR2 SVGAGI. The CDR3 spans 13 residues. J lost 11 bases, V lost 7 bases, and 13 bases had no gene match. The CDR3 DNA reads TGTGCCAGCATTAAGACAGGGAACATTGAGGCTTTCTTT. Translating it yields CASIKTGNIEAFF.

A word on this clonotype: One junction end disagrees with the germline gene, perhaps due to a read error. The chain links TRBV4-2 to TRBJ1-5; D gene uncertain. This CDR3 region has 15 residues. Germline values: CDR1 LGHNA, CDR2 YNFKEQ. The CDR3 nucleotides read TGTGCCAACAGCCAAGACCTAACTAGCAAACAGCCCCAGCATTTT. Translation: CANSQDLTSKQPQHF.

The rearrangement links TRBV11-2 to TRBJ1-1, with D unresolved. The CDR3 totals 13 residues. V was cut by 7 bases and J by 5 bases, with 14 bases left in between. Germline CDR1 reads SGHAT; CDR2 reads FQNNGV. The CDR3 here is CASTLRLGTEAFF. In DNA form, the CDR3 reads TGTGCCAGCACCCTTCGACTGGGGACTGAAGCTTTCTTT. Complete variable domain (other parts from reference TRBV11-2 and TRBJ1-1): EAGVAQSPRYKIIEKRQSVAFWCNPISGHATLYWYQQILGQGPKLLIQFQNNGVVDDSQLPKDRFSAERLKGVDSTLKIQPAKLEDSAVYLCASTLRLGTEAFFGQGTRLTVV.

With respect to this clonotype: At one end the junction does not follow the germline gene, possibly because of a read error. J is TRBJ2-1 and V is TRBV6-5, with a tentative D call TRBD2 (5 bases). Germline V gene data show CDR1 as MNHEY and CDR2 as SVGAGI. This CDR3 has 14 residues. Here the CDR3 reads CASRLVTTYNEQFF. In nucleotides, the CDR3 is TGTGCCAGCAGACTAGTGACAACCTACAATGAGCAGTTTTTC.

This clonotype came up a few times. The CDR3 DNA is TGTGCCAGTAGTATGGCAGGGCGACAGCCCCAGCATTTT. It translates to CASSMAGRQPQHF. The chain carries TRBV19 and TRBJ1-5, with TRBD1 as a possible D gene (5 bases). V dropped 3 bases and J dropped 7 bases, with 10 bases sitting between them. The CDR3 runs to 13 residues. Looked up from germline, CDR1 is LNHDA and CDR2 is SQIVND (reference sequence).

Comment on this clonotype: A read error may be the cause here, since a much bigger clone is one base away. This CDR3 fails to terminate in the conserved phenylalanine or tryptophan, so it likely reflects a read error. The chain has TRBV25-1 and TRBJ2-5, with D possibly TRBD2 on 6 matching bases. V lost 1 base and J 2 bases, leaving 8 bases between the germline ends. Germline V gene lookup returns CDR1 MGHDK and CDR2 SYGVNS. This CDR3 is built from 14 residues. The CDR3 reads CASSESEGQETQYI. Here the CDR3 DNA reads TGTGCCAGCAGTGAATCGGAGGGACAAGAGACCCAGTACATC.

The V and J genes are TRBV29-1 and TRBJ1-1; D might be TRBD1 (5 bases). The germline gives CDR1 SQVTM, CDR2 ANQGSEA. With 5 bases removed from V and 5 bases from J, the gap between germline ends came to 24 bases. The CDR3 contains 16 residues. CDR3: CSVTMGIWGAGTEAFF. The CDR3 coding sequence is TGCAGCGTTACTATGGGTATTTGGGGCGCAGGGACTGAAGCTTTCTTT.

A word on this clonotype: The junction does not match germline at one end; this may be a read error. The rearrangement uses TRBV6-4 and TRBJ2-1; 8 bases are shared with TRBD1. CDR3 length equals 15 residues. Germline lookup yields CDR1 MRHNA and CDR2 SNTAGT. The CDR3 here is CSSSDSRQGINEQLF. CDR3 DNA: TGTTCCAGCAGTGACTCAAGACAGGGGATCAATGAGCAGTTATTC.

Comment on this clonotype: Sequence at one end of the junction differs from germline and may be a read error. The V and J genes are TRBV12-3 or TRBV12-4 and TRBJ2-7, with 7 bases matching TRBD1. The CDR3 runs 15 residues. The CDR3 reads CASSISQGQNYEEYF. The DNA for the CDR3 is TGTGCCAGCAGTATAAGCCAGGGACAGAACTACGAGGAGTACTTC.

J is TRBJ1-5 and V is TRBV5-8, with TRBD1 as a possible D gene (6 bases). The CDR3 extends over 15 amino acids. Germline V gene sequence: CDR1 SGHTS, CDR2 YDEGEE. Trimming removed 2 bases from V and 7 bases from J, with 16 bases in between. The CDR3 DNA reads as TGTGCCAGCAGCTTTAATGGACAGCCAGGGCAGCCCCAGCATTTT. It yields the protein CASSFNGQPGQPQHF.

This clonotype has at least ten counts. The gene calls are TRBV11-2 and TRBJ2-4, with TRBD1 as a possible D gene (7 bases). Germline V gene lookup returns CDR1 SGHAT and CDR2 FQNNGV. The ends were cut back, 0 bases at V and 1 base at J, with 10 bases in the middle. The CDR3 spans 16 residues. CDR3 region: CASSLEGGQAKNIQYF. As DNA, the CDR3 is TGTGCCAGCAGCTTAGAGGGGGGACAGGCCAAAAACATTCAGTACTTC.

This clonotype showed up just once. Mismatch with germline at one junction end may stem from a read error. The chain combines TRBV6-5 with TRBJ1-5, with a tentative D call TRBD1 (5 bases). The CDR3 is 12 residues long. CDR1 is MNHEY, CDR2 SVGAGI, per germline. The CDR3 DNA follows: TGTACCAGTTCAGGGCCTAATCAACCCCAGCATTTT. Translating gives CTSSGPNQPQHF.